The present T cell receptor beta chain was sequenced within a study of T cell repertoires in cytomegalovirus infection. Whole-study context: CMV infection plus the matching HLA type was flagged by public TCR beta signatures.

The study's findings and limits: In two of eight donors, the top clonotype was HLA-C-restricted CMV-specific.

This CDR3 is built from 15 residues. Between the trimmed V and J ends, which lost 4 bases and 1 base, there was a span of 11 bases. TCRdb fed the reads into MiXCR, producing one record per CDR3 protein. The sample carries over 300,000 distinct CDR3 sequences, 17% recorded once. The table lists this clonotype with a few counts. The antigen is undetermined. The clonotype was recovered from a human donor in good health (CMV status not recorded). Some clones in this sample may be carry-over from other donors' samples. The genes are TRBV12-3 or TRBV12-4 and TRBJ1-5; D call uncertain. The specimen was PBMCs. CDR3 DNA: TGTGCCAGCAGTTCAGGTGCGTGGAGCAATCAGCCCCAGCATTTT. It is translated as CASSSGAWSNQPQHF.